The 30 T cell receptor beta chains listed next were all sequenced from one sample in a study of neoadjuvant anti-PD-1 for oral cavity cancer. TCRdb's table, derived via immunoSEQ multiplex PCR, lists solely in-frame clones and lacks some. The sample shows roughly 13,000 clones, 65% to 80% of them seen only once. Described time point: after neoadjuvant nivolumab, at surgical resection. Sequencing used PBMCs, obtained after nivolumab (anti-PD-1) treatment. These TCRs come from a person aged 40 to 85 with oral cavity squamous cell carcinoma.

CDR3 in DNA: TGTGCCAGCAGCTTTAGGGCGGGAGGGCCAGGGGAGCAGTTCTTC. Its protein is CASSFRAGGPGEQFF. The V and J genes are TRBV7-3 and TRBJ2-1; 9 bases line up with TRBD2. Germline V gene data show CDR1 as SGHTA and CDR2 as FQGTGA. The CDR3 is made up of 15 amino acids. Trimming took 3 bases from V and 10 from J; bases not matched to a gene: 10.

DNA of the CDR3: TGTGCCACTGGCCGGGACAGCTCTACGGTCGGTCAGCCCCAGCATTTT. Translated, it gives CATGRDSSTVGQPQHF. V gene TRBV19 combines with J gene TRBJ1-5; TRBD1 aligns across 7 bases. The length of the CDR3 is 16 residues. Germline values: CDR1 LNHDA, CDR2 SQIVND (reference sequence). The junction had 18 bases not matched to a gene; V was cut back by 10 bases and J by 6 bases. Full variable domain (outside the CDR3, taken from reference TRBV19 and TRBJ1-5): DGGITQSPKYLFRKEGQNVTLSCEQNLNHDAMYWYRQDPGQGLRLIYYSQIVNDFQKGDIAEGYSVSREKKESFPLTVTSAQKNPTAFYLCATGRDSSTVGQPQHFGDGTRLSIL.

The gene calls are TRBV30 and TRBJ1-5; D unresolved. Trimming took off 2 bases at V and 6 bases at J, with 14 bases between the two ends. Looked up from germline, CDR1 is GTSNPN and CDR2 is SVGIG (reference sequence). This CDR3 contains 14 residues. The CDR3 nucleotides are TGTGCCTGGAGTTCTCTTGGGAGCGGTCAGCCCCAGCATTTT. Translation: CAWSSLGSGQPQHF.

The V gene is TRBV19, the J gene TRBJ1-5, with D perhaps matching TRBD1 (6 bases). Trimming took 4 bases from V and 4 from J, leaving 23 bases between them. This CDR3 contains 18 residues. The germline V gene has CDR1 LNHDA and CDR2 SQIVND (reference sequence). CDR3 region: CASSKEVVFTGQNQPQHF. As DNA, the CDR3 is TGTGCCAGTAGTAAAGAGGTGGTGTTTACAGGGCAGAATCAGCCCCAGCATTTT.

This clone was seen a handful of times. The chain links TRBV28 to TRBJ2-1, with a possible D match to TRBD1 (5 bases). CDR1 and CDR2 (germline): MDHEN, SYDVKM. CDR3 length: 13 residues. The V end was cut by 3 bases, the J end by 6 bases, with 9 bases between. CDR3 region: CASSFLTGNEQFF. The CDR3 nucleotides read TGTGCCAGCAGTTTCCTCACAGGCAATGAGCAGTTCTTC.

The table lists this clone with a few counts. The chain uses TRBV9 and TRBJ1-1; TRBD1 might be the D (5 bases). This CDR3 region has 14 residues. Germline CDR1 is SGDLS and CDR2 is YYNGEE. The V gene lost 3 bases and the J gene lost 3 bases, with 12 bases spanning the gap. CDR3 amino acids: CASSGTGEDTEAFF. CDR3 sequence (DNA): TGTGCCAGCAGCGGTACAGGAGAGGACACTGAAGCTTTCTTT.

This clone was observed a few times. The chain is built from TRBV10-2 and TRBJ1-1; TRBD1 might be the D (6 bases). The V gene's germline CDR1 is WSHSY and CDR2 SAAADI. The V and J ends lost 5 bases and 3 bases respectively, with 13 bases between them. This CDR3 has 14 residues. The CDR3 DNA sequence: TGCGCCAGCAGTCGGCAGGGGTACGACACTGAAGCTTTCTTT. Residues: CASSRQGYDTEAFF.

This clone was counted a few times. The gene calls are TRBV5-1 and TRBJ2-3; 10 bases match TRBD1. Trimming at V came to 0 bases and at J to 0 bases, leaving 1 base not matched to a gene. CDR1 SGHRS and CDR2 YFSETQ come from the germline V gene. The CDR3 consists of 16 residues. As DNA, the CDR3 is TGCGCCAGCAGCTTGGGACAGGGGGCCAGCACAGATACGCAGTATTTT. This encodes CASSLGQGASTDTQYF.

This CDR3 is CASSLGAGDPTQYF. In nucleotides, the CDR3 is TGTGCCAGCAGCTTAGGCGCCGGGGACCCTACGCAGTATTTT. The chain uses TRBV11-3 and TRBJ2-3; D tentatively reads TRBD1 or TRBD2 (5 bases each). This CDR3 is 14 amino acids long. V lost 1 base and J 8 bases, leaving 13 bases between the germline ends. Germline assignment: CDR1 SGHNT and CDR2 YENEEA.

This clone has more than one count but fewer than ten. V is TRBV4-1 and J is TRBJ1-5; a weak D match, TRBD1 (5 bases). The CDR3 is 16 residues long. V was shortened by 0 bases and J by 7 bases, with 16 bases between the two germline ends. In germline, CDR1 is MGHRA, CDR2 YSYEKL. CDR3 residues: CASSQEGRVLGQPQHF. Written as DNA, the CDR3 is TGCGCCAGCAGCCAAGAGGGCAGGGTCCTTGGGCAGCCCCAGCATTTT.

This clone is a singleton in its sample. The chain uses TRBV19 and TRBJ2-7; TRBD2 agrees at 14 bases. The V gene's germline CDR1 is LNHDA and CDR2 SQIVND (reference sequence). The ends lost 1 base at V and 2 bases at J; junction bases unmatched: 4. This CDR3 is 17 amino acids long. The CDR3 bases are TGTGCCAGTAGTATAGCCGGGACTAGCGGGAGCCCCTACGAGCAGTACTTC. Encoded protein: CASSIAGTSGSPYEQYF.

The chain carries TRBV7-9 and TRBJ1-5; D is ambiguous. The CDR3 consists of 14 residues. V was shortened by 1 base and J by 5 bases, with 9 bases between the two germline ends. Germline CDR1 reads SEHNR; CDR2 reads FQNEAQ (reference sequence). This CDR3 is CASSLDNSYQPQHF. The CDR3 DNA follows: TGTGCCAGCAGCTTAGACAACTCCTATCAGCCCCAGCATTTT.

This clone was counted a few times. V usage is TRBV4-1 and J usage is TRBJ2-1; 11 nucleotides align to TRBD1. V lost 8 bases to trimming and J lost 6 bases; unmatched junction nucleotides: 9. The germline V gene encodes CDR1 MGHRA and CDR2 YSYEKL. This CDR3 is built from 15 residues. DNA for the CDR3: TGCGCCAGCGCCACCGGGACAGGGGGAATCAATGAGCAGTTCTTC. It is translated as CASATGTGGINEQFF.

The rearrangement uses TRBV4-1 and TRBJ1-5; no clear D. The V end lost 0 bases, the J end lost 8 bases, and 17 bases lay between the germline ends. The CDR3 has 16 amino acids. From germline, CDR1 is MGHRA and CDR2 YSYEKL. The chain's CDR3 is CASSQDVQPRYEPQHF. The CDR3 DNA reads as TGCGCCAGCAGCCAAGATGTGCAGCCCCGTTATGAGCCCCAGCATTTT.

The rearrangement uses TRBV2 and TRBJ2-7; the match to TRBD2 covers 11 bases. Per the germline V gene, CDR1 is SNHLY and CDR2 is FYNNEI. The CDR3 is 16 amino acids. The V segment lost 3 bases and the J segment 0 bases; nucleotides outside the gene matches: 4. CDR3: CASSEGLADSSYEQYF. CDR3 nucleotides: TGTGCCAGCAGTGAGGGACTAGCGGATAGCTCCTACGAGCAGTACTTC. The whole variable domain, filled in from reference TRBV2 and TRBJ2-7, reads EPEVTQTPSHQVTQMGQEVILRCVPISNHLYFYWYRQILGQKVEFLVSFYNNEISEKSEIFDDQFSVERPDGSNFTLKIRSTKLEDSAMYFCASSEGLADSSYEQYFGPGTRLTVT.

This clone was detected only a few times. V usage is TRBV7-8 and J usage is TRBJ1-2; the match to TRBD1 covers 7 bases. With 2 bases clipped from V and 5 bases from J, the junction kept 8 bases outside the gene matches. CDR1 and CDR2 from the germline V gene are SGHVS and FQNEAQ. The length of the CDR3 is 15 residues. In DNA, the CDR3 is TGTGCCAGCAGCTTATGGGGGCAGGGGGGATATGGCTACACCTTC. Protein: CASSLWGQGGYGYTF.

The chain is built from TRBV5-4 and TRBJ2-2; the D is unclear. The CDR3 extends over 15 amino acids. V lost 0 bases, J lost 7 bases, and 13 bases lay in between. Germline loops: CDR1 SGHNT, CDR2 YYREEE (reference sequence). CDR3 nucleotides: TGTGCCAGCAGCTTGGATAGAGCGACGGGCGGGGAGCTGTTTTTT. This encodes CASSLDRATGGELFF.

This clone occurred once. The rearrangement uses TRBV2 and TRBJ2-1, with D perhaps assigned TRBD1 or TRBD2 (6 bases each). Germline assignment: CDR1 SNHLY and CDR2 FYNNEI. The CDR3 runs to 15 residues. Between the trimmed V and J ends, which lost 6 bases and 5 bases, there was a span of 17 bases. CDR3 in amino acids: CASRVGGPSDNEQFF. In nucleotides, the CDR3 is TGTGCCAGCAGAGTAGGGGGGCCCTCGGACAATGAGCAGTTCTTC.

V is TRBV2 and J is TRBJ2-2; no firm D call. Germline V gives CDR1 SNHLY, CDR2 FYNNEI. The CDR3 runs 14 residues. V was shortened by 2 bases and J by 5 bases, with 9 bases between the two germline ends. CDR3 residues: CASSESSGTGELFF. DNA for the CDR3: TGTGCCAGCAGTGAATCGTCCGGAACCGGGGAGCTGTTTTTT.

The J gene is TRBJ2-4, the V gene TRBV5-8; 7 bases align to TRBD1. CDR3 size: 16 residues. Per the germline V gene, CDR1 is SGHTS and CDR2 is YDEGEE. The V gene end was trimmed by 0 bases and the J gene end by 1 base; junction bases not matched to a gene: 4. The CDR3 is CASSLGQGVAKNIQYF. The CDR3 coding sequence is TGTGCCAGCAGCTTGGGGCAGGGGGTGGCCAAAAACATTCAGTACTTC.

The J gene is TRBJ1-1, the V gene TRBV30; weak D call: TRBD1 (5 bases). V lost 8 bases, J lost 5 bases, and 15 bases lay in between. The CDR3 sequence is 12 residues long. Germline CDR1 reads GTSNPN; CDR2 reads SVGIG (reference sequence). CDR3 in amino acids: CAGAGGSTEAFF. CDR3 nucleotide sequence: TGTGCCGGGGCGGGGGGTAGTACTGAAGCTTTCTTT.

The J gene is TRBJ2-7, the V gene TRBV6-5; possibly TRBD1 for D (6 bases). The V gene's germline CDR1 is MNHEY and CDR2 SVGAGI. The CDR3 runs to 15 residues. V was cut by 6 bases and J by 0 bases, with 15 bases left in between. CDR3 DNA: TGTGCCAGCAGATCGACAGGCTCTCTCTCCTACGAGCAGTACTTC. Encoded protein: CASRSTGSLSYEQYF.

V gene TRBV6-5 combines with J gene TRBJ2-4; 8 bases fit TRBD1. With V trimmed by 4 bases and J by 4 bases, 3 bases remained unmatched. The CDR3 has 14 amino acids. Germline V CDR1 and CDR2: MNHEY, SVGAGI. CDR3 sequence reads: CASSSGTGKNIQYF. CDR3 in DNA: TGTGCCAGCAGTTCCGGGACAGGAAAAAACATTCAGTACTTC.

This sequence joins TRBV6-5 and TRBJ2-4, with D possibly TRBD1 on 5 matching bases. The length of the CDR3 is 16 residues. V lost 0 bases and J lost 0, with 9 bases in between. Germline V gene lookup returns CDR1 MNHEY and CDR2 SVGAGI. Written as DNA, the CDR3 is TGTGCCAGCAGTTACTCGTCACAGGTAGCCAAAAACATTCAGTACTTC. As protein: CASSYSSQVAKNIQYF.

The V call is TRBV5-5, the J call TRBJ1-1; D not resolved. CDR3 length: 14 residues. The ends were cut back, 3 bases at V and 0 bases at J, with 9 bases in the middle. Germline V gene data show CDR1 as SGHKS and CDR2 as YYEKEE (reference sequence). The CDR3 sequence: CASSWSTMNTEAFF. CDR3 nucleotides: TGTGCCAGCAGCTGGAGTACTATGAACACTGAAGCTTTCTTT. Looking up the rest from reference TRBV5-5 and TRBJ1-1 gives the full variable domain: DAGVTQSPTHLIKTRGQQVTLRCSPISGHKSVSWYQQVLGQGPQFIFQYYEKEERGRGNFPDRFSARQFPNYSSELNVNALLLGDSALYLCASSWSTMNTEAFFGQGTRLTVV.

The CDR3 DNA reads as TGCAGCGGGGGGACAGGGGGCCGCGAGACCCAGTACTTC. Amino acids: CSGGTGGRETQYF. The chain carries TRBV29-1 and TRBJ2-5; 12 bases line up with TRBD1. With V trimmed by 7 bases and J by 5 bases, 5 bases remained unmatched. CDR1 and CDR2 from the germline V gene are SQVTM and ANQGSEA. CDR3 length equals 13 residues.

The CDR3 sequence: CASSLYSLNNEKLFF. The CDR3 DNA follows: TGTGCCAGCAGCTTGTACTCCTTGAATAATGAAAAACTGTTTTTT. The rearrangement uses TRBV5-4 and TRBJ1-4; D unclear. CDR1 SGHNT and CDR2 YYREEE come from the germline V gene (reference sequence). The CDR3 covers 15 residues. The V gene lost 1 base and the J gene lost 4 bases, with 11 bases spanning the gap.

CDR3 nucleotide sequence: TGTGCCACCCTCTACGGGGATTCTAGCACAGATACGCAGTATTTT. Its protein is CATLYGDSSTDTQYF. This chain connects TRBV11-2 to TRBJ2-3, with D possibly matching TRBD2 (5 bases). The germline V gene encodes CDR1 SGHAT and CDR2 FQNNGV. This CDR3 contains 15 residues. V dropped 10 bases and J dropped 0 bases, with 17 bases sitting between them.

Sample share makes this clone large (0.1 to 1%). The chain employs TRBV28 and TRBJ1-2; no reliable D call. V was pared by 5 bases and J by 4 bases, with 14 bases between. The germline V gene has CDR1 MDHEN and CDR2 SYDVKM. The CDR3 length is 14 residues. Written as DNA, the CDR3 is TGTGCCAGCAGTGCCTACCTCAGCGGCTATGGCTACACCTTC. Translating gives CASSAYLSGYGYTF.

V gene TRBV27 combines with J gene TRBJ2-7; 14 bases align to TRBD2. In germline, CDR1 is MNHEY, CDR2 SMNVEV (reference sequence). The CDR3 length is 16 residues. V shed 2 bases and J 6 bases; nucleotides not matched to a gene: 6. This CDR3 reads CASSLEGGLAGVEQYF. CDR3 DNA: TGTGCCAGCAGTTTAGAGGGGGGACTAGCGGGAGTCGAGCAGTACTTC.